This T cell receptor (beta chain) was documented in a study of identical twins. Whole-study findings and limits: The authors drew conclusions from cross-sectional statistical analysis rather than following the same donors. Carriage of fewer insertions was seen in abundant cord blood beta clonotypes, whereas memory repertoires showed none.

MiXCR was run by TCRdb on the 5' RACE reads, yielding one entry per CDR3 protein. The data hold about 660,000 distinct CDR3 sequences, with 8.6% observed a single time. Trimming cost V 0 bases and J 3 bases, with 18 bases left between them. From germline, CDR1 is MNHEY and CDR2 SVGEGT. The CDR3 has 19 amino acids. A note on this clonotype: Its antigen remains unidentified.

This sample also belongs to another study, concerning yellow fever vaccine responses in identical twins.

The TCR comes from a woman aged 18 to 35 in good health. The sample consisted of PBMCs. The J gene is TRBJ2-6, the V gene TRBV6-2 or TRBV6-3; D may match TRBD1 or TRBD2 (5 bases each). The CDR3 sequence is CASSYSSGDRVFGANVLTF. CDR3 DNA: TGTGCCAGCAGTTACTCGAGTGGGGACCGCGTTTTTGGGGCCAACGTCCTGACTTTC.